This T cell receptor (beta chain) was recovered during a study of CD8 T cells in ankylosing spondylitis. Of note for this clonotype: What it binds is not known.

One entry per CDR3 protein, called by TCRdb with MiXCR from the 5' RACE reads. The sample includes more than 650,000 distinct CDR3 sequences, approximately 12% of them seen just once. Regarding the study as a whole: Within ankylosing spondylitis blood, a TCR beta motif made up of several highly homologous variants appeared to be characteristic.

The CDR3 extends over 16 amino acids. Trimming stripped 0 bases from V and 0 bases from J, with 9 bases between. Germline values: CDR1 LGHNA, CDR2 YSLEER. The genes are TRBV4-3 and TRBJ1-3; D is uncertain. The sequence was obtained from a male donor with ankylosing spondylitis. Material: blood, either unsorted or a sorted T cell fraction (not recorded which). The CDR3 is CASSQEMLYSGNTIYF. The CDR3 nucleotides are TGCGCCAGCAGCCAAGAAATGCTTTACTCTGGAAACACCATATATTTT.